The subject of this entry is one T cell receptor (beta chain). This CDR3 contains 11 residues. CDR1 and CDR2 from the germline V gene are SQVTM and ANQGSEA. Trimming left V 0 bases short and J 11 bases short, with 10 bases between. This specimen belongs to a study of cytomegalovirus exposure and HLA in healthy donors. The primer mix had 60 Vbeta and 13 Jbeta primers. TCRdb keeps only in-frame clones here, not all; method: immunoSEQ multiplex PCR. The sample yields roughly 120,000 clones, 77% seen once. This sequence was found in a woman in her forties in good health and CMV-seropositive. Sequencing was performed on PBMCs. The chain combines TRBV29-1 with TRBJ1-1; no clear D. In DNA, the CDR3 is TGCAGCGTTGAAGACCCCGGGGTTGCTTTCTTT. Residues: CSVEDPGVAFF.